A selection of T cell receptor beta chains follows, all from one sample in a study of blood T cell repertoires in COVID-19. Here immunoSEQ multiplex PCR was the method, and the copy in TCRdb shows in-frame clones only, minus some. The sample yields roughly 85,000 clones, over 70% seen once. The sample taken for sequencing was peripheral blood. These receptors came from a human donor in a cohort sampled during active COVID-19. Each CDR3 is given with its conserved first and last residue.

v_gene	j_gene	CDR3aa
TRBV6-6	TRBJ2-7	CASSYSLDNEQYF
TRBV11-2	TRBJ2-7	CASSLVSISYEQYF
TRBV5-1	TRBJ1-5	CASSLGHGNQPQHF
TRBV6-6	TRBJ2-7	CASSRGLAGAYEQYF
TRBV15	TRBJ2-7	CATSKPGFKKGEQYF
TRBV7-8	TRBJ1-1	CASSKDRGNTEAFF
TRBV6-5	TRBJ2-4	CAGTGGGTKNIQYF
TRBV4-1	TRBJ2-1	CASSQDNVYKSYNEQFF
TRBV14	TRBJ1-6	CASSPLNSPLHF
TRBV11-3	TRBJ2-5	CASSSGQGLTQYF
TRBV18	TRBJ2-3	CASSPRGSGGHSGTDTQYF
TRBV7-2	TRBJ2-1	CASSLYRAAYNEQFF
TRBV18	TRBJ2-1	CASSPPSQGEHEQFF
TRBV10-1	TRBJ1-1	CASSESKGANTEAFF
TRBV3-1/TRBV3-2	TRBJ2-2	CASSQGRVGGPTGELFF
TRBV19	TRBJ1-1	CASSPGTLRNTEAFF
TRBV12-5	TRBJ2-1	CASGLVRGGGHNEQFF
TRBV4-2	TRBJ2-7	CASSQVGDRDYEQYF
TRBV15	TRBJ1-2	CATSRDLGTNYGYTF
TRBV2	TRBJ2-7	CASSATGVYEQYF
TRBV7-9	TRBJ1-2	CASSPRDRTF
TRBV2	TRBJ2-6	CASSESGAGANVLTF
TRBV4-3	TRBJ2-7	CASSQDLGTGEGQYF
TRBV5-1	TRBJ1-4	CASSLGEGLPGKLFF
TRBV10-3	TRBJ2-7	CAISESGQGDEQYF
TRBV7-3	TRBJ1-5	CASPGTGGGQPQHF
TRBV2	TRBJ2-5	CASRATSGGETQYF
TRBV19	TRBJ2-5	CASSILAGGMETQYF
TRBV25-1	TRBJ1-3	CASSAQGTGNTIYF
TRBV24-1	TRBJ2-1	CATSDLRAGSYNEQFF
TRBV10-3	TRBJ1-4	CAIRGGREEKLFF
TRBV7-9	TRBJ2-6	CASSAARTPDSGANVLTF
TRBV5-5	TRBJ2-5	CASSSPRGSQETQYF
TRBV5-6	TRBJ2-5	CASSAATGSGETQYF
TRBV15	TRBJ2-1	CATSRERRGYNEQFF
TRBV11-2	TRBJ2-7	CASSLMAGATYEQYF
TRBV6-5	TRBJ1-2	CASSDSDRGRLGYTF
TRBV11-2	TRBJ2-1	CASSLDKRASGNNEQFF
TRBV5-5	TRBJ2-7	CASSFNSYEQYF
TRBV14	TRBJ2-5	CASSQGRWYQETQYF
TRBV6-5	TRBJ2-1	CASSDMGGGLYEQFF
TRBV7-8	TRBJ2-7	CASSLGSLGSGQYF
TRBV12-3/TRBV12-4	TRBJ2-1	CASSPGTGKFF
TRBV7-8	TRBJ1-1	CASSLQAFGSTEAFF
TRBV11-3	TRBJ2-1	CASSSRKGAPYNEQFF
TRBV5-4	TRBJ1-4	CASSTGAGDEKLFF
TRBV5-1	TRBJ2-7	CASSLGGQPFYEQYF
TRBV7-8	TRBJ2-6	CASSSPRGANVLTF
TRBV7-8	TRBJ2-6	CASSLAFRASGANVLTF
TRBV3-1/TRBV3-2	TRBJ2-7	CASGQSYEQYF
TRBV6-5	TRBJ1-2	CASSRPGQADYGYTF
TRBV25-1	TRBJ1-1	CASIGDFETEAFF
TRBV6-5	TRBJ1-2	CASSWNRVPYGYTF
TRBV10-1	TRBJ2-4	CASSVRSPGSKNIQYF